This T cell receptor (beta chain) was identified during a study of blood T cell repertoires in COVID-19. Study-wide context: Some COVID-19 samples were acute and others convalescent; all came from the United States, Italy and Spain. In each case, the material was cDNA or gDNA derived from T cells, B-cell-depleted T cells, or PBMCs.

In this sample, this clone turned up once. Original processing notes: Cell counts per sample came from amplifying reference gene primers. Sequenced by immunoSEQ multiplex PCR; TCRdb stores in-frame clones only, minus some. Clone size and the V and J calls come from that table; the DNA yielded D and trimming. The sample lists 85,000 to 110,000 clones, approximately 90% occurring once. The clonotype comes from a woman aged 80 or older in a cohort sampled during active COVID-19. Sample: peripheral blood.

The CDR3 reads CASSVAGQGGSEQFF. DNA of the CDR3: TGTGCCAGCAGCGTAGCAGGACAGGGAGGTAGTGAGCAGTTCTTC. The chain recombines TRBV9 with TRBJ2-1, with 8 nucleotides matching TRBD1. The V gene end was trimmed by 0 bases and the J gene end by 9 bases; junction bases not matched to a gene: 8. The CDR3 contains 15 residues. Germline V gene sequence: CDR1 SGDLS, CDR2 YYNGEE.